The 15 T cell receptor beta chains reported below all come from one sample, sequenced in a study of shared clonotypes between healthy human individuals. Terminally differentiated effector memory CD45RA+ cells were left out of the naive CD8 fraction, which was CD45RO-negative and positively selected for CCR7. Produced via immunoSEQ multiplex PCR; TCRdb's table is partial and in-frame only. The sample yields about 2 million clones, 85% to 95% seen once. Material for sequencing was naive CD8+ T cells sorted from blood. The receptor source for this set is a man between 18 and 29 years old in good health.

A single count supports this clone. The junction departs from the called germline gene at one end, perhaps through a read error. CDR3 sequence reads: CASSPGLSNEQFF. The CDR3 DNA reads TGTGCTAGCAGCCCGGGATTATCCAATGAGCAGTTCTTC. V gene TRBV7-7 combines with J gene TRBJ2-1, with a weak D call TRBD2 (5 bases). Germline CDR1 SSHAT, CDR2 FNYEAQ (reference sequence). CDR3 length: 13 amino acids. Looking up the rest from reference TRBV7-7 and TRBJ2-1 gives the full variable domain: GAGVSQSPRYKVTKRGQDVTLRCDPISSHATLYWYQQALGQGPEFLTYFNYEAQPDKSGLPSDRFSAERPEGSISTLTIQRTEQRDSAMYRCASSPGLSNEQFFGPGTRLTVL.

This clone has just one count. The chain joins TRBV5-1 to TRBJ2-2, with 7 bases lining up with TRBD2. Germline V gene lookup returns CDR1 SGHRS and CDR2 YFSETQ. The ends lost 4 bases at V and 6 bases at J; junction bases unmatched: 12. The CDR3 consists of 16 residues. CDR3: CASSPFEGLGPGELFF. The CDR3 nucleotides are TGCGCCAGCAGCCCTTTCGAAGGACTAGGCCCCGGGGAGCTGTTTTTT.

The genes are TRBV9 and TRBJ2-3; possibly TRBD2 for D (5 bases). Germline CDR1 SGDLS, CDR2 YYNGEE. The CDR3 contains 16 residues. The V and J ends lost 2 bases and 2 bases respectively, with 15 bases between them. CDR3 region: CASSVSSSTSTDTQYF. CDR3 nucleotide sequence: TGTGCCAGCAGCGTGTCCTCTAGCACATCCACAGATACGCAGTATTTT. The whole variable domain, filled in from reference TRBV9 and TRBJ2-3, reads DSGVTQTPKHLITATGQRVTLRCSPRSGDLSVYWYQQSLDQGLQFLIQYYNGEERAKGNILERFSAQQFPDLHSELNLSSLELGDSALYFCASSVSSSTSTDTQYFGPGTRLTVL.

This CDR3 reads CAGRAIGNEKLFF. Written as DNA, the CDR3 is TGCGCCGGGCGGGCGATAGGGAATGAAAAACTGTTTTTT. This chain connects TRBV4-1 to TRBJ1-4, with no clear D. V gave up 11 bases and J gave up 5 bases, with 15 bases separating them. The CDR3 has 13 residues. The germline V gene encodes CDR1 MGHRA and CDR2 YSYEKL.

This chain connects TRBV4-3 to TRBJ2-5, with a tentative D call TRBD2 (7 bases). Germline lookup yields CDR1 LGHNA and CDR2 YSLEER. CDR3 length: 16 residues. V lost 3 bases to trimming and J lost 4 bases, with 18 bases between them. The chain's CDR3 is CASSQDTVGGGETQYF. CDR3 nucleotide sequence: TGCGCCAGCAGCCAGGACACGGTGGGAGGGGGAGAGACCCAGTACTTC.

The V gene is TRBV7-9, the J gene TRBJ2-7; D uncertain. With 4 bases removed from V and 2 bases from J, the gap between germline ends came to 9 bases. The CDR3 covers 13 residues. Germline V gene sequence: CDR1 SEHNR, CDR2 FQNEAQ (reference sequence). The DNA of the CDR3 is TGTGCCAGCAGCTCGAAAAATCCCTACGAGCAGTACTTC. Its protein is CASSSKNPYEQYF.

This clone has a single count. The chain recombines TRBV23-1 with TRBJ1-6; TRBD1 agrees at 12 bases. TRBV23-1 qualifies as an ORF whose function is uncertain. The CDR3 spans 19 residues. Trimming cost V 2 bases and J 7 bases; bases outside gene matches: 12. The CDR3 bases are TGCGCCAGCAGTCAACAGGGACAGGGGGCAGGTTCGTCCAATTCACCCCTCCACTTT. Protein sequence: CASSQQGQGAGSSNSPLHF.

V and J are TRBV15 and TRBJ2-2; tentative D call: TRBD1 (7 bases). The ends were cut back, 5 bases at V and 5 bases at J, with 15 bases in the middle. The CDR3 extends over 15 amino acids. Germline values: CDR1 LNHNV, CDR2 YYDKDF (reference sequence). This CDR3 is CATSEGPGGTGELFF. CDR3 sequence (DNA): TGTGCCACCAGCGAGGGTCCAGGGGGGACCGGGGAGCTGTTTTTT.

This clone has just a few counts. Other DNA sequences in this sample translate to the same CDR3. The V gene is TRBV28, the J gene TRBJ2-7; D is ambiguous. The CDR3 sequence is 13 residues long. Germline values: CDR1 MDHEN, CDR2 SYDVKM. Trimming left V 3 bases short and J 0 bases short, with 6 bases between. The CDR3 DNA reads as TGTGCCAGCAGTTTTTCCGACTCCTACGAGCAGTACTTC. It encodes CASSFSDSYEQYF.

The V call is TRBV30, the J call TRBJ1-5; unclear D gene. Germline loops: CDR1 GTSNPN, CDR2 SVGIG (reference sequence). V lost 0 bases, J lost 8 bases, and 11 bases lay in between. The CDR3 is 13 residues long. CDR3 DNA sequence: TGTGCCTGGAGTGTATGGGGAGTAGAGCCCCAGCATTTT. This translates into CAWSVWGVEPQHF.

This clone was seen once. V and J are TRBV9 and TRBJ2-3; perhaps TRBD1 as D (6 bases). Trimming took off 0 bases at V and 2 bases at J, with 10 bases between the two ends. CDR3 length equals 15 residues. Germline lookup yields CDR1 SGDLS and CDR2 YYNGEE. The CDR3 DNA is TGTGCCAGCAGCGTAGCAGGGGCCACCACAGATACGCAGTATTTT. Its translation is CASSVAGATTDTQYF.

The chain links TRBV27 to TRBJ1-4; a weak D match, TRBD1 (6 bases). With 6 bases removed from V and 3 bases from J, the gap between germline ends came to 11 bases. Germline lookup yields CDR1 MNHEY and CDR2 SMNVEV (reference sequence). The CDR3 sequence is 14 residues long. The CDR3 is CASSDRWANEKLFF. In DNA, the CDR3 is TGTGCCAGCAGCGACAGGTGGGCTAATGAAAAACTGTTTTTT.

This clone was counted once. The gene calls are TRBV25-1 and TRBJ1-1; TRBD1 might be the D (6 bases). Between the trimmed V and J ends, which lost 1 base and 8 bases, there was a span of 8 bases. CDR1 and CDR2 from the germline V gene are MGHDK and SYGVNS. The CDR3 spans 12 residues. CDR3 DNA: TGTGCCAGCAGTGAATCTGGGACAGAAGCTTTCTTT. It codes for CASSESGTEAFF.

The V and J genes are TRBV5-6 and TRBJ2-7; 8 bases are a match to TRBD2. V dropped 0 bases and J dropped 0; count of bases not matched to a gene: 5. The germline CDR1 and CDR2 sequences are SGHDT and YYEEEE. This CDR3 is 16 amino acids long. The CDR3 here is CASSLAGSGASYEQYF. In nucleotides, the CDR3 is TGTGCCAGCAGCTTGGCAGGTAGCGGGGCCTCCTACGAGCAGTACTTC. The variable domain in full, with the rest retrieved from reference TRBV5-6 and TRBJ2-7, is DAGVTQSPTHLIKTRGQQVTLRCSPKSGHDTVSWYQQALGQGPQFIFQYYEEEERQRGNFPDRFSGHQFPNYSSELNVNALLLGDSALYLCASSLAGSGASYEQYFGPGTRLTVT.

The chain recombines TRBV27 with TRBJ1-5; D is possibly TRBD1 (6 bases). Trimming removed 5 bases from V and 4 bases from J, with 18 bases in between. The CDR3 totals 16 residues. Germline V gives CDR1 MNHEY, CDR2 SMNVEV (reference sequence). The CDR3 region is CASSQTGTGGNQPQHF. CDR3 nucleotides: TGTGCCAGCAGTCAAACAGGGACTGGCGGTAATCAGCCCCAGCATTTT.